This entry lists 24 T cell receptor beta chains sequenced from one sample in a study of chemoradiotherapy in HPV16-positive cancers. Repertoires were generated with immunoSEQ multiplex PCR, while TCRdb's copy carries only in-frame clones and drops some. This sample has about 13,000 clones, with around 82% found just once. The sequenced sample was blood, obtained from a patient who underwent chemoradiotherapy. The receptors here all came from a human donor with HPV-associated anogenital cancer.

This sequence joins TRBV7-2 and TRBJ1-2; 7 bases agree with TRBD1. V lost 5 bases, J lost 6 bases, and 9 bases stayed unmatched. The germline V gene has CDR1 SGHTA and CDR2 FQGNSA. The length of the CDR3 is 14 residues. The CDR3 loop is CASSQGDGGNGYTF. The CDR3, as DNA: TGTGCCAGCAGCCAGGGGGATGGCGGGAATGGCTACACCTTC.

The rearrangement uses TRBV5-6 and TRBJ2-5; 8 nucleotides line up with TRBD2. The germline V gene encodes CDR1 SGHDT and CDR2 YYEEEE. The CDR3 runs to 14 residues. Unmatched junction bases numbered 4, after V lost 2 bases and J lost 4 bases. DNA of the CDR3: TGTGCCAGCAGCTTATTTCGGGGGGGAGAGACCCAGTACTTC. Amino acids: CASSLFRGGETQYF. Full variable domain (rest looked up from reference TRBV5-6 and TRBJ2-5): DAGVTQSPTHLIKTRGQQVTLRCSPKSGHDTVSWYQQALGQGPQFIFQYYEEEERQRGNFPDRFSGHQFPNYSSELNVNALLLGDSALYLCASSLFRGGETQYFGPGTRLLVL.

The chain carries TRBV4-1 and TRBJ1-2; TRBD1 agrees at 7 bases. V lost 4 bases to trimming and J lost 3 bases; unmatched junction nucleotides: 8. The CDR3 length is 15 residues. The germline V gene has CDR1 MGHRA and CDR2 YSYEKL. The CDR3 spells CASSRQSDRDYGYTF. CDR3 DNA: TGCGCCAGCAGCCGCCAATCCGACAGGGACTATGGCTACACCTTC.

The DNA for the CDR3 is TGTGCCAGCAGCTCAACAGAAAACTATGGCTACACCTTC. Protein: CASSSTENYGYTF. The genes are TRBV7-9 and TRBJ1-2; D is unresolved. The V end lost 4 bases, the J end lost 2 bases, and 8 bases lay between the germline ends. Germline CDR1 reads SEHNR; CDR2 reads FQNEAQ (reference sequence). The CDR3 extends over 13 amino acids.

The chain employs TRBV6-1 and TRBJ1-2; unclear D gene. With 2 bases removed from V and 2 bases from J, the gap between germline ends came to 6 bases. This CDR3 has 13 residues. Germline loops: CDR1 MNHNS, CDR2 SASEGT. The CDR3 DNA follows: TGTGCCAGCAGTGAACTACCGAACTATGGCTACACCTTC. Translation: CASSELPNYGYTF.

The genes are TRBV5-8 and TRBJ2-3; the D is unclear. Germline V gene lookup returns CDR1 SGHTS and CDR2 YDEGEE. Trimming shortened V by 1 base and J by 0 bases, and 12 bases separated the two germline ends. The CDR3 has 16 amino acids. CDR3 sequence (DNA): TGTGCCAGCAGCTTGTTTCGCCTTACTAGCACAGATACGCAGTATTTT. Protein sequence: CASSLFRLTSTDTQYF.

The chain has TRBV4-2 and TRBJ2-1; 10 bases match TRBD2. J was trimmed by 0 bases and V by 2 bases; bases with no gene match: 7. CDR1 and CDR2 (germline): LGHNA, YNFKEQ. The CDR3 totals 18 residues. The CDR3 region is CASSQNSGGQSSYNEQFF. CDR3 nucleotide sequence: TGTGCCAGCAGCCAAAATAGCGGGGGGCAGAGCTCCTACAATGAGCAGTTCTTC.

This sequence joins TRBV5-1 and TRBJ2-1; tentatively, D is TRBD1 or TRBD2 (5 bases each). Deletions cut 0 bases from V and 2 bases from J, with 12 bases between. The CDR3 covers 16 residues. Looked up from germline, CDR1 is SGHRS and CDR2 is YFSETQ. This CDR3 reads CASSLGGIGTYNEQFF. The CDR3 nucleotides are TGCGCCAGCAGCTTGGGGGGGATCGGAACCTACAATGAGCAGTTCTTC.

The chain couples TRBV4-1 to TRBJ1-4, with 8 positions matching TRBD1. Germline lookup yields CDR1 MGHRA and CDR2 YSYEKL. CDR3 length: 13 amino acids. V dropped 8 bases and J dropped 5; count of bases not matched to a gene: 4. Written as DNA, the CDR3 is TGCGCCAGCGGACAGGGAGTCAATGAAAAACTGTTTTTT. Translated, it gives CASGQGVNEKLFF.

This chain uses TRBV7-3 with TRBJ2-2; TRBD1 matches at 7 bases. Per the germline V gene, CDR1 is SGHTA and CDR2 is FQGTGA. The J segment lost 6 bases and the V segment lost 5 bases, leaving 15 bases of the junction unmatched. The CDR3 length is 17 residues. The CDR3 DNA sequence: TGTGCCAGCAGCCCGACCCGAGGGGGCCTCGGTCCCGGGGAGCTGTTTTTT. It yields the protein CASSPTRGGLGPGELFF.

CDR3 loop: CASSSYSFGEAFF. The CDR3 nucleotides are TGTGCCAGCAGCTCCTACAGCTTTGGTGAAGCTTTCTTT. The rearrangement links TRBV11-3 to TRBJ1-1, with D unresolved. Trimming removed 4 bases at V and 7 bases at J, with 13 bases between. This CDR3 is built from 13 residues. Germline CDR1 and CDR2: SGHNT and YENEEA.

Here the CDR3 reads CASSQEGSGGTAFF. As DNA, the CDR3 is TGCGCCAGCAGCCAAGAAGGGTCGGGGGGTACGGCTTTCTTT. This sequence joins TRBV4-1 and TRBJ1-1; possibly TRBD1 for D (5 bases). Per the germline V gene, CDR1 is MGHRA and CDR2 is YSYEKL. Trimming removed 0 bases at V and 11 bases at J, with 16 bases between. CDR3 length: 14 amino acids.

In the case of this clone: Distinct nucleotide sequences in the sample also encode this CDR3. The chain carries TRBV27 and TRBJ1-2, with D tentatively TRBD1 (6 bases). V lost 5 bases and J lost 6, with 10 bases in between. This CDR3 is built from 12 residues. Germline V gene data show CDR1 as MNHEY and CDR2 as SMNVEV (reference sequence). CDR3 DNA sequence: TGTGCCAGCAGTACTACAGGGAATGGCTACACCTTC. The encoded protein is CASSTTGNGYTF.

The V call is TRBV4-2, the J call TRBJ2-2; perhaps TRBD2 as D (7 bases). This CDR3 contains 15 residues. The germline V gene encodes CDR1 LGHNA and CDR2 YNFKEQ. Trimming pared 4 bases from V and 7 bases from J, leaving 16 bases between. DNA of the CDR3: TGTGCCAGCAGCCGTAACTCAGGGGAGGGCGGGGAGCTGTTTTTT. It encodes CASSRNSGEGGELFF.

V and J are TRBV30 and TRBJ2-2; TRBD2 matches 7 bases. The CDR3 has 13 residues. V dropped 2 bases and J dropped 7; count of bases not matched to a gene: 4. Germline CDR1 is GTSNPN and CDR2 is SVGIG (reference sequence). The CDR3 DNA sequence: TGTGCCTGGAGTCGACTAGCTGGCGGGGAGCTGTTTTTT. It is translated as CAWSRLAGGELFF.

The chain recombines TRBV7-8 with TRBJ1-5; unclear D gene. Germline assignment: CDR1 SGHVS and CDR2 FQNEAQ. CDR3 length: 19 amino acids. V gave up 1 base and J gave up 0 bases, with 19 bases separating them. CDR3 region: CASSLGARRGKYSNQPQHF. The CDR3 region has the DNA TGTGCCAGCAGCTTAGGGGCCAGACGGGGTAAATATAGCAATCAGCCCCAGCATTTT.

For the CDR3, the DNA is TGTGCCAGTAGTATGGAGCAGGGAGCCTGGAGGATGACTGAAGCTTTCTTT. Translating it yields CASSMEQGAWRMTEAFF. The chain has TRBV19 and TRBJ1-1; tentative D call: TRBD1 (5 bases). The CDR3 sequence is 17 residues long. The germline V gene has CDR1 LNHDA and CDR2 SQIVND (reference sequence). V gave up 3 bases and J gave up 5 bases, with 22 bases separating them.

The rearrangement links TRBV10-3 to TRBJ1-1, with D perhaps matching TRBD1 (5 bases). The CDR3 loop spans 14 amino acids. Trimming removed 5 bases from V and 1 base from J, with 11 bases in between. Germline V gene sequence: CDR1 ENHRY, CDR2 SYGVKD. CDR3 DNA sequence: TGTGCCATCAGTAACGTCAGGGAGAACACTGAAGCTTTCTTT. It is translated as CAISNVRENTEAFF.

This clone appeared a few times. J is TRBJ1-2 and V is TRBV27, with D possibly matching TRBD1 (6 bases). Germline V gene lookup returns CDR1 MNHEY and CDR2 SMNVEV (reference sequence). V lost 6 bases, J lost 4 bases, and 12 bases lay in between. This CDR3 has 13 residues. The CDR3 coding sequence is TGTGCCAGCAGACAACAGGGTTCCTATGGCTACACCTTC. Protein product: CASRQQGSYGYTF.

The V and J genes are TRBV18 and TRBJ1-5; D gene uncertain. V lost 2 bases and J 2 bases, leaving 7 bases between the germline ends. The CDR3 spans 14 residues. Germline V gene lookup returns CDR1 KGHSH and CDR2 LQKENI. The CDR3 DNA reads TGTGCCAGCTCACCATCCGAAGGCAATCAGCCCCAGCATTTT. Its protein product is CASSPSEGNQPQHF. The whole variable domain, filled in from reference TRBV18 and TRBJ1-5, reads NAGVMQNPRHLVRRRGQEARLRCSPMKGHSHVYWYRQLPEEGLKFMVYLQKENIIDESGMPKERFSAEFPKEGPSILRIQQVVRGDSAAYFCASSPSEGNQPQHFGDGTRLSIL.

The rearrangement joins TRBV12-5 to TRBJ1-1; TRBD1 might be the D (5 bases). The CDR3 runs to 14 residues. Germline CDR1 is LGHNT and CDR2 is FRNRAP. Trimming removed 2 bases at V and 5 bases at J, with 12 bases between. CDR3 protein: CASGLMRAGTEAFF. DNA for the CDR3: TGTGCTAGTGGTTTGATGCGGGCAGGGACTGAAGCTTTCTTT.

The V call is TRBV11-2, the J call TRBJ2-1; TRBD2 agrees at 11 bases. The CDR3 totals 15 residues. Germline V gene data show CDR1 as SGHAT and CDR2 as FQNNGV. V shed 4 bases and J 13 bases; nucleotides not matched to a gene: 12. CDR3 bases: TGTGCCAGCAGCTCGGCACTAGCGGGGGCCCCCTACCAGTTCTTC. It translates to CASSSALAGAPYQFF.

This chain uses TRBV6-9 with TRBJ1-1, with D possibly being TRBD1 (6 bases). V lost 3 bases, J lost 10 bases, and 18 bases lay in between. The CDR3 extends over 14 amino acids. The germline V gene encodes CDR1 MNHGY and CDR2 SVAAGI. CDR3: CASSYQTGVNGAFF. The CDR3 DNA sequence: TGTGCCAGCAGTTACCAGACAGGCGTCAATGGAGCTTTCTTT.

This chain links TRBV18 with TRBJ1-2, with TRBD1 matching 7 bases. Looked up from germline, CDR1 is KGHSH and CDR2 is LQKENI. V was pared by 4 bases and J by 8 bases, with 7 bases of the junction left unmatched. This CDR3 has 13 amino acids. The CDR3 loop is CASSLGQERGYTF. CDR3 sequence (DNA): TGTGCCAGCTCACTTGGACAGGAAAGGGGCTACACCTTC.